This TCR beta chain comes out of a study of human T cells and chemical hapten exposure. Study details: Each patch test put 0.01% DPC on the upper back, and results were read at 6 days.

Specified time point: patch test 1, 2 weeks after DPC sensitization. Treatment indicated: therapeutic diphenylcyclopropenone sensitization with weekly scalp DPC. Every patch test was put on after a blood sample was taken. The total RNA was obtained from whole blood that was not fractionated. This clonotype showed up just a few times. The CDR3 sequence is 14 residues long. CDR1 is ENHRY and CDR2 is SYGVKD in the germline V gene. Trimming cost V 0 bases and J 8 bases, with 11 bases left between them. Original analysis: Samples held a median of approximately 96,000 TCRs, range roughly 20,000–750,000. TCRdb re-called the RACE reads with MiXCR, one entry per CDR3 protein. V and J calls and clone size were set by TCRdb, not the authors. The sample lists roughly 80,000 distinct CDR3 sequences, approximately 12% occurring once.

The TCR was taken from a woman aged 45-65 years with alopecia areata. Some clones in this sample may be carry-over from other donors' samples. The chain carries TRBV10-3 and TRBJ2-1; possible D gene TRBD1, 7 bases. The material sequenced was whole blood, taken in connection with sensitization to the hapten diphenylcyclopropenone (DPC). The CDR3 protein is CAISESRGTDEQFF. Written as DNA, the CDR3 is TGTGCCATCAGTGAGTCTCGGGGGACAGATGAGCAGTTCTTC.